One sample yielded the 4 T cell receptor beta chains listed below, sequenced in a study of T-cell reconstitution after alpha-beta-depleted transplantation in children. TCRbeta library construction was performed incorporating unique molecular identifiers. TCRdb called the PCR reads again in MiXCR, with one record for every CDR3 protein. This sample yields about 980,000 distinct CDR3 sequences, of which roughly 29% are seen a single time; more than 25% belongs to the top ten. This specimen consisted of PBMCs, mostly from graft donor cells, obtained 360 days after TCRalphabeta/CD19-depleted stem cell transplant. These TCRs come from a boy younger than two who had a stem cell transplant for SCID, so the T cells may come from the graft donor.

The CDR3 reads CASSGTGSEQYF. The CDR3 bases are TGTGCCAGTAGTGGTACAGGATCCGAGCAGTACTTC. The rearrangement links TRBV19 to TRBJ2-7; D is possibly TRBD1 (5 bases). In germline, CDR1 is LNHDA, CDR2 SQIVND (reference sequence). The germline V and J ends were trimmed by 5 bases and 6 bases, with 11 bases remaining between them. The CDR3 is 12 residues long.

This clonotype was observed a handful of times. An end of the junction differs from the germline gene, which may be a read error. This CDR3 reads CASSPGLAGRETQYF. The CDR3 DNA reads as TGTGCCAGCAGCCCGGGACTAGCGGGGAGAGAGACCCAGTACTTC. The V call is TRBV5-1, the J call TRBJ2-5, with TRBD2 matching over 13 bases. The CDR3 totals 15 residues. Germline V gives CDR1 SGHRS, CDR2 YFSETQ.

The chain joins TRBV9 to TRBJ2-5; TRBD2 aligns across 13 bases. The CDR3 spans 16 residues. Germline lookup yields CDR1 SGDLS and CDR2 YYNGEE. V shed 1 base and J 3 bases; nucleotides not matched to a gene: 3. CDR3 sequence reads: CASSVQGTSGEETQYF. In DNA form, the CDR3 reads TGTGCCAGCAGCGTACAGGGGACTAGCGGGGAAGAGACCCAGTACTTC.

V is TRBV4-3 and J is TRBJ2-2; D gene ambiguous. Germline loops: CDR1 LGHNA, CDR2 YSLEER. The CDR3 contains 17 residues. With 0 bases removed from V and 4 bases from J, the gap between germline ends came to 15 bases. The CDR3 DNA follows: TGCGCCAGCAGCCAAGAACCGCAGTATAGTTTCACCGGGGAGCTGTTTTTT. This translates into CASSQEPQYSFTGELFF.